Each of the 21 T cell receptor beta chains below was sequenced from the same sample in a study of shared clonotypes between healthy human individuals. Clones were read by immunoSEQ multiplex PCR, and TCRdb kept only the in-frame ones, dropping some. The top ten clones hold more than 1.5% of a sample with 650,000 to 800,000 clones, over 60% of them seen once. The sample was memory CD4+ T cells sorted from blood. Subset indicated: CD45RA-negative fraction. The receptors derive from a woman aged 25 to 39 in good health.

This chain connects TRBV19 to TRBJ1-5, with 10 bases lining up with TRBD1. Trimming removed 10 bases from V and 5 bases from J; junction bases left unmatched: 8. The germline V gene has CDR1 LNHDA and CDR2 SQIVND (reference sequence). The CDR3 contains 14 residues. The CDR3 protein is CATQGQGGDQPQHF. The CDR3 coding sequence is TGTGCCACCCAAGGACAGGGGGGTGATCAGCCCCAGCATTTT.

V and J are TRBV29-1 and TRBJ1-2, with TRBD1 as a possible D gene (6 bases). Between the trimmed V and J ends, which lost 6 bases and 4 bases, there was a span of 15 bases. Germline CDR1 is SQVTM and CDR2 is ANQGSEA. The CDR3 covers 13 residues. As DNA, the CDR3 is TGCAGCGTCGGGGAGACAGGCCTCTATGGCTACACCTTC. It codes for CSVGETGLYGYTF.

About this clone: A read error may account for a junction end that differs from germline. The chain employs TRBV28 and TRBJ2-7; unclear D gene. Germline V gives CDR1 MDHEN, CDR2 SYDVKM. The CDR3 contains 9 residues. CDR3 sequence reads: CASSFPHLF. CDR3 sequence (DNA): TGTGCCAGCAGTTTCCCGCACCTATTC.

This chain joins TRBV18 and TRBJ2-5; D is undetermined. The ends were cut back, 6 bases at V and 2 bases at J, with 10 bases in the middle. Germline V gene lookup returns CDR1 KGHSH and CDR2 LQKENI. The CDR3 has 13 residues. The CDR3 spells CASSRTKQETQYF. CDR3 bases: TGTGCCAGCTCCCGAACAAAACAAGAGACCCAGTACTTC. Full variable domain (outside the CDR3, taken from reference TRBV18 and TRBJ2-5): NAGVMQNPRHLVRRRGQEARLRCSPMKGHSHVYWYRQLPEEGLKFMVYLQKENIIDESGMPKERFSAEFPKEGPSILRIQQVVRGDSAAYFCASSRTKQETQYFGPGTRLLVL.

This clone was seen repeatedly, ten times or more. This chain links TRBV11-2 with TRBJ2-3, with D maybe TRBD2 (6 bases). CDR1 is SGHAT and CDR2 is FQNNGV in the germline V gene. This CDR3 comprises 17 residues. V was shortened by 5 bases and J by 4 bases, with 22 bases between the two germline ends. CDR3 sequence reads: CASSRTYGSASADTQYF. CDR3 nucleotides: TGTGCCAGCAGCCGAACCTACGGGAGCGCGTCAGCAGATACGCAGTATTTT.

The chain employs TRBV7-3 and TRBJ2-3, with TRBD2 identical over 7 bases. The CDR3 is 15 amino acids. V lost 2 bases and J lost 2; bases outside the gene matches: 4. Per the germline V gene, CDR1 is SGHTA and CDR2 is FQGTGA. The chain's CDR3 is CASSLQGGDTDTQYF. The DNA for the CDR3 is TGTGCCAGCAGCTTACAGGGAGGGGACACAGATACGCAGTATTTT.

The chain carries TRBV6-1 and TRBJ2-5; no clear D. The DNA end is a closer match to TRBJ2-7, so the J assignment may be wrong. The germline V gene has CDR1 MNHNS and CDR2 SASEGT. The CDR3 consists of 11 residues. In DNA form, the CDR3 reads TGTGCCAGCAGTGAAGGGTACGAGCAGTACTTC. Protein sequence: CASSEGYEQYF.

The rearrangement links TRBV25-1 to TRBJ2-7; weak D call: TRBD2 (7 bases). Germline values: CDR1 MGHDK, CDR2 SYGVNS. This CDR3 spans 16 amino acids. V was pared by 1 base and J by 1 base, with 14 bases between. The CDR3 reads CASSESQQGGSYEQYF. The CDR3 coding sequence is TGTGCCAGCAGTGAATCCCAACAGGGAGGGTCCTACGAGCAGTACTTC.

J is TRBJ2-5 and V is TRBV7-3; D is perhaps TRBD2 (5 bases). The V and J ends lost 1 base and 3 bases respectively, with 6 bases between them. In germline, CDR1 is SGHTA, CDR2 FQGTGA. The CDR3 spans 13 residues. CDR3 DNA sequence: TGTGCCAGCAGCTTAAGAGCGGAAGAGACCCAGTACTTC. It encodes CASSLRAEETQYF.

The chain has TRBV10-1 and TRBJ2-1, with 9 bases identical to TRBD2. J lost 3 bases, V lost 3 bases, and 6 bases had no gene match. CDR1 and CDR2 (germline): WNHNN, SYGVQD (reference sequence). The CDR3 length is 16 residues. The CDR3 sequence: CASSDGASGNYNEQFF. CDR3 coding DNA: TGCGCCAGCAGTGATGGGGCTAGCGGGAACTACAATGAGCAGTTCTTC.

The chain uses TRBV10-1 and TRBJ2-7; 7 positions agree with TRBD2. The V segment lost 6 bases and the J segment 6 bases; nucleotides outside the gene matches: 8. Looked up from germline, CDR1 is WNHNN and CDR2 is SYGVQD (reference sequence). The CDR3 is made up of 13 amino acids. CDR3 in DNA: TGCGCCAGCAGCCGACTAGCCGCTAGCGAGCAGTACTTC. It codes for CASSRLAASEQYF.

The CDR3, as DNA: TGTGCCAGTAGTATAACTAGCGGGGTTTACAATGAGCAGTTCTTC. Amino acid sequence: CASSITSGVYNEQFF. J is TRBJ2-1 and V is TRBV19, with 10 bases fitting TRBD2. The CDR3 has 15 residues. With V trimmed by 2 bases and J by 4 bases, 2 bases remained unmatched. Germline lookup yields CDR1 LNHDA and CDR2 SQIVND (reference sequence). Based on the CDR3 plus reference TRBV19 and TRBJ2-1, the full variable domain is DGGITQSPKYLFRKEGQNVTLSCEQNLNHDAMYWYRQDPGQGLRLIYYSQIVNDFQKGDIAEGYSVSREKKESFPLTVTSAQKNPTAFYLCASSITSGVYNEQFFGPGTRLTVL.

This clone turned up a few times. The rearrangement links TRBV27 to TRBJ2-7; 8 bases align to TRBD2. Germline V gene data show CDR1 as MNHEY and CDR2 as SMNVEV (reference sequence). Trimming cost V 8 bases and J 1 base; bases outside gene matches: 4. CDR3 length: 13 residues. The CDR3 region has the DNA TGTGCCAGCGGAACGGGAGGGTCCTACGAGCAGTACTTC. Protein sequence: CASGTGGSYEQYF.

At least ten counts were recorded for this clone. V and J are TRBV2 and TRBJ2-7; 7 bases are shared with TRBD2. This CDR3 comprises 12 residues. V shed 7 bases, J shed 2 bases, and the junction held 2 bases outside the gene matches. Germline V CDR1 and CDR2: SNHLY, FYNNEI. CDR3 amino acids: CASNRGAYEQYF. In DNA, the CDR3 is TGTGCCAGCAACCGGGGGGCCTACGAGCAGTACTTC. The full variable domain, with the rest looked up from reference TRBV2 and TRBJ2-7, is EPEVTQTPSHQVTQMGQEVILRCVPISNHLYFYWYRQILGQKVEFLVSFYNNEISEKSEIFDDQFSVERPDGSNFTLKIRSTKLEDSAMYFCASNRGAYEQYFGPGTRLTVT.

With respect to this clone: The sample has other DNA sequences that encode this CDR3 too. The V and J genes are TRBV5-1 and TRBJ2-1; TRBD2 matches at 7 bases. Looked up from germline, CDR1 is SGHRS and CDR2 is YFSETQ. CDR3 size: 15 residues. The V segment lost 5 bases and the J segment 1 base; nucleotides outside the gene matches: 6. DNA for the CDR3: TGCGCCAGCAGTCGAAGTAGCGGGTCCTACAATGAGCAGTTCTTC. Its translation: CASSRSSGSYNEQFF.

The rearrangement uses TRBV7-9 and TRBJ2-1, with TRBD2 matching over 11 bases. Trimming removed 4 bases from V and 2 bases from J; junction bases left unmatched: 1. CDR1 and CDR2 from the germline V gene are SEHNR and FQNEAQ (reference sequence). The CDR3 has 15 amino acids. DNA for the CDR3: TGTGCCAGCAGCTCGGGACTAGCGGCCTACAATGAGCAGTTCTTC. As protein: CASSSGLAAYNEQFF.

There are a few counts of this clone. This chain connects TRBV4-2 to TRBJ1-2, with 8 bases identical to TRBD1. The CDR3 runs to 16 residues. Germline CDR1 LGHNA, CDR2 YNFKEQ. J gave up 7 bases and V 3 bases, and 13 bases lay outside the gene matches. CDR3: CASSHLGGQGDVGYTF. In nucleotides, the CDR3 is TGTGCCAGCAGCCACTTAGGAGGACAGGGCGACGTTGGCTACACCTTC.

This clone was observed a few times. This chain joins TRBV11-2 and TRBJ1-1; 9 bases fit TRBD1. Germline V gene lookup returns CDR1 SGHAT and CDR2 FQNNGV. V lost 5 bases, J lost 6 bases, and 7 bases stayed unmatched. The CDR3 length is 14 residues. The CDR3 nucleotides read TGTGCCAGCAGCCGGACAGGGGATAGGGCTGAAGCTTTCTTT. It is translated as CASSRTGDRAEAFF.

The table lists this clone with a count of one. The V and J genes are TRBV4-1 and TRBJ2-5; maybe TRBD2 (5 bases). Germline V CDR1 and CDR2: MGHRA, YSYEKL. Trimming left V 3 bases short and J 4 bases short, with 15 bases between. CDR3 length: 15 amino acids. CDR3 residues: CASSQTGYSRETQYF. CDR3 sequence (DNA): TGCGCCAGCAGCCAGACGGGGTACAGTAGAGAGACCCAGTACTTC.

This chain joins TRBV10-1 and TRBJ2-5; D call uncertain. V was shortened by 5 bases and J by 1 base, with 8 bases between the two germline ends. The CDR3 extends over 13 amino acids. Germline loops: CDR1 WNHNN, CDR2 SYGVQD (reference sequence). CDR3 in DNA: TGCGCCAGCAGTTCGGCAGTCCAAGAGACCCAGTACTTC. It yields the protein CASSSAVQETQYF.

V and J are TRBV7-2 and TRBJ2-1; 7 bases line up with TRBD1. Germline CDR1 SGHTA, CDR2 FQGNSA. The CDR3 spans 15 residues. J was trimmed by 4 bases and V by 6 bases; bases with no gene match: 9. CDR3 nucleotide sequence: TGTGCCAGCAGTCAATCCGGGACAGATTACAATGAGCAGTTCTTC. As protein: CASSQSGTDYNEQFF.